This T cell receptor (beta chain) stems from a study of cytomegalovirus exposure and HLA in healthy donors. The approximately 120-subject validation cohort, separate from the approximately 670-subject first cohort, included the donors. About this clone: Its antigen is unknown.

Findings and caveats of the study: The study flagged about 160 TCR beta chains as cytomegalovirus-associated.

Clones were read by immunoSEQ multiplex PCR, and TCRdb kept only the in-frame ones, dropping some. The sample contains tens of thousands of clones, 85% to 90% of which appear only once. Sequencing was done on a sample of PBMCs. The receptor was derived from a woman in her late teens or twenties in good health and CMV-seropositive.

CDR3 coding DNA: TGTGCCAGCACCACGAGGGACTTCACCTCCAATGAGCAGTTCTTC. It codes for CASTTRDFTSNEQFF. The rearrangement links TRBV6-5 to TRBJ2-1, with D possibly TRBD2 on 6 matching bases. The germline gives CDR1 MNHEY, CDR2 SVGAGI. The CDR3 loop spans 15 amino acids. Trimming shortened V by 7 bases and J by 6 bases, and 19 bases separated the two germline ends.